The clone carrying this TCR beta chain has a count of ten or more. V was cut by 2 bases and J by 3 bases, with 14 bases left in between. This CDR3 comprises 16 residues. Per the germline V gene, CDR1 is SNHLY and CDR2 is FYNNEI. TCRdb passed the RT-PCR reads through MiXCR, listing each CDR3 protein once. The sample has more than 75,000 distinct CDR3 sequences; 5% are singletons. This record belongs to a study of patients and donors after allogeneic stem cell transplantation. The chain employs TRBV2 and TRBJ1-5; D remains ambiguous. The clonotype originates from a human donor who was either an allogeneic HSCT recipient or a stem cell or donor lymphocyte infusion donor (not recorded which). It is not recorded whose cells these are; they may come from a transplant donor. The material sequenced was blood, either unsorted or a sorted T cell fraction (not recorded which). The CDR3 protein is CASSESGGRSNQPQHF. Written as DNA, the CDR3 is TGTGCCAGCAGTGAATCGGGCGGGAGATCCAATCAGCCCCAGCATTTT. The full variable domain, in which reference TRBV2 and TRBJ1-5 provide the parts outside the CDR3, is EPEVTQTPSHQVTQMGQEVILRCVPISNHLYFYWYRQILGQKVEFLVSFYNNEISEKSEIFDDQFSVERPDGSNFTLKIRSTKLEDSAMYFCASSESGGRSNQPQHFGDGTRLSIL.